A single sample gave rise to the 11 T cell receptor beta chains below, sequenced in a study of blood T cell repertoires in COVID-19. Sequencing was performed with immunoSEQ multiplex PCR; in TCRdb, only in-frame clones are kept and a portion is missing. The sample carries 140,000 to 150,000 clones, 65% to 90% recorded once. Sequencing was done on a sample of peripheral blood. The receptors originated from a man in his 60s with active or convalescent COVID-19.

The gene calls are TRBV19 and TRBJ1-4, with D hard to call. Trimming took 6 bases from V and 5 from J, leaving 7 bases between them. This CDR3 has 12 residues. CDR1 is LNHDA and CDR2 is SQIVND in the germline V gene (reference sequence). The CDR3 nucleotides read TGTGCCAGTAGGAACAGCAATGAAAAACTGTTTTTT. Translation gives CASRNSNEKLFF.

The V and J genes are TRBV30 and TRBJ2-7, with 7 bases fitting TRBD1. This CDR3 spans 13 amino acids. Germline assignment: CDR1 GTSNPN and CDR2 SVGIG (reference sequence). V was clipped by 4 bases and J by 0 bases; unmatched bases: 3. The CDR3 DNA is TGTGCCTGGAACCGGGACAGCTCCTACGAGCAGTACTTC. This gives the protein CAWNRDSSYEQYF.

The chain is built from TRBV2 and TRBJ2-1; no definite D call. Trimming took off 4 bases at V and 5 bases at J, with 9 bases between the two ends. Germline loops: CDR1 SNHLY, CDR2 FYNNEI. This CDR3 is built from 13 residues. The CDR3 protein is CASSGVGDNEQFF. DNA for the CDR3: TGTGCCAGCAGTGGGGTAGGAGACAATGAGCAGTTCTTC.

The rearrangement uses TRBV6-2 or TRBV6-3 and TRBJ1-2, with D unclear. V was trimmed by 4 bases and J by 4 bases, leaving 13 bases between them. Germline-derived CDR1 and CDR2 are MNHEY and SVGEGT. There are 14 residues in the CDR3. CDR3 in amino acids: CASSSPPGSYGYTF. The CDR3 DNA reads as TGTGCCAGCAGTTCCCCCCCCGGGAGCTATGGCTACACCTTC.

The chain combines TRBV30 with TRBJ2-5, with 7 bases aligning to TRBD1. Losses at the gene ends were 2 bases for V and 6 bases for J; bases not matched to a gene: 6. This CDR3 region has 13 residues. Looked up from germline, CDR1 is GTSNPN and CDR2 is SVGIG (reference sequence). This CDR3 is CAWSPRQGKTQYF. CDR3 in DNA: TGTGCCTGGAGTCCCCGACAGGGAAAGACCCAGTACTTC. The full variable domain, in which reference TRBV30 and TRBJ2-5 provide the parts outside the CDR3, is SQTIHQWPATLVQPVGSPLSLECTVEGTSNPNLYWYRQAAGRGLQLLFYSVGIGQISSEVPQNLSASRPQDRQFILSSKKLLLSDSGFYLCAWSPRQGKTQYFGPGTRLLVL.

This chain links TRBV4-2 with TRBJ1-2; 9 nucleotides align to TRBD1. V gave up 0 bases and J gave up 4 bases; unmatched junction bases: 9. Germline V lookup: CDR1 LGHNA, CDR2 YNFKEQ. The CDR3 runs to 17 residues. The CDR3 is CASSQDKGTGRFYGYTF. In DNA form, the CDR3 reads TGTGCCAGCAGCCAAGATAAAGGGACAGGGCGTTTCTATGGCTACACCTTC.

In this sample, this clone turned up once. This chain connects TRBV25-1 to TRBJ2-5; TRBD1 matches 7 bases. V was clipped by 6 bases and J by 4 bases; unmatched bases: 8. The length of the CDR3 is 14 residues. Germline V lookup: CDR1 MGHDK, CDR2 SYGVNS. DNA for the CDR3: TGTGCCAGCAGCCCCGGACAGGCCCCAGAGACCCAGTACTTC. Translated, it gives CASSPGQAPETQYF. Full variable domain (rest looked up from reference TRBV25-1 and TRBJ2-5): EADIYQTPRYLVIGTGKKITLECSQTMGHDKMYWYQQDPGMELHLIHYSYGVNSTEKGDLSSESTVSRIRTEHFPLTLESARPSHTSQYLCASSPGQAPETQYFGPGTRLLVL.

CDR3: CASSIIRSTQYF. The CDR3 DNA reads TGCGCCAGCAGCATAATCCGGAGTACGCAGTATTTT. The chain links TRBV5-1 to TRBJ2-3; D ambiguous. Trimming pared 4 bases from V and 8 bases from J, leaving 11 bases between. Per germline, CDR1 SGHRS and CDR2 YFSETQ. The CDR3 is made up of 12 amino acids.

This clone was counted between two and nine times. This rearrangement joins TRBV5-1 to TRBJ1-4; no reliable D call. Germline CDR1 SGHRS, CDR2 YFSETQ. CDR3 length: 14 residues. Deletions cut 3 bases from V and 5 bases from J, with 11 bases between. The CDR3 loop reads CASSSGRGNEKLFF. CDR3 coding DNA: TGCGCCAGCAGCTCAGGACGGGGAAATGAAAAACTGTTTTTT.

This chain connects TRBV7-2 to TRBJ1-3; D is ambiguous. Germline V gene data show CDR1 as SGHTA and CDR2 as FQGNSA. The CDR3 is made up of 14 amino acids. V lost 5 bases and J 0 bases, leaving 8 bases between the germline ends. The CDR3 loop reads CASSRSSSGNTIYF. CDR3 sequence (DNA): TGTGCCAGCAGCCGGTCGAGCTCTGGAAACACCATATATTTT. Variable domain in full (rest from reference TRBV7-2 and TRBJ1-3): GAGVSQSPSNKVTEKGKDVELRCDPISGHTALYWYRQSLGQGLEFLIYFQGNSAPDKSGLPSDRFSAERTGGSVSTLTIQRTQQEDSAVYLCASSRSSSGNTIYFGEGSWLTVV.

J is TRBJ2-7 and V is TRBV7-2, with D perhaps matching TRBD1 (6 bases). From germline, CDR1 is SGHTA and CDR2 FQGNSA. V was clipped by 2 bases and J by 2 bases, with 10 bases between them. The CDR3 totals 14 residues. The CDR3 nucleotides read TGTGCCAGCAGCTTATGGGGGCCTCCCTACGAGCAGTACTTC. Protein sequence: CASSLWGPPYEQYF. The variable domain in full, completed from reference TRBV7-2 and TRBJ2-7, reads GAGVSQSPSNKVTEKGKDVELRCDPISGHTALYWYRQSLGQGLEFLIYFQGNSAPDKSGLPSDRFSAERTGGSVSTLTIQRTQQEDSAVYLCASSLWGPPYEQYFGPGTRLTVT.